This T cell receptor (beta chain) came from a study of Graves' ophthalmopathy and Graves' hyperthyroidism listed by TCRdb under 2018. General notes on the study: Peripheral blood was collected before any treatment was given, at the time of initial diagnosis. The study used signatures of the TCR beta repertoire to tell Graves' ophthalmopathy apart from Graves' hyperthyroidism and to predict which patients would progress to ophthalmopathy. In total, some 130 blood samples were TCR-sequenced: 40 to 45 ophthalmopathy, some 75 hyperthyroidism and some 17 hyperthyroidism-to-ophthalmopathy patients. To explore V-J signatures that separate ophthalmopathy from hyperthyroidism, a discovery set of approximately 100 patients was enrolled, consisting of 40 to 45 with ophthalmopathy and approximately 60 with stable hyperthyroidism. For independent validation, a separate cohort was made up of roughly 19 hyperthyroidism patients plus 17 patients who later progressed from hyperthyroidism to ophthalmopathy. T-cell repertoires of thyroid tissue and blood were compared in 5 or 6 hyperthyroidism patients. Once sampling was done, hyperthyroidism patients were given methimazole at a starting dose of 30 mg daily, while ophthalmopathy patients were given high-dose intravenous methylprednisolone. The 95 to 100 discovery patients were divided at random into training and test sets in a 7:3 ratio.

The germline V gene encodes CDR1 MNHEY and CDR2 SVGEGT. V loses 2 bases, J loses 5 bases, and the germline ends lie 4 bases apart. Including cysteine and phenylalanine, the CDR3 has 11 amino acids. Only the CDR3 part of the read is kept: 33 bases, read in frame from the first base. For repertoire sequencing, the TCR beta CDR3 regions were amplified from RNA transcripts. HTBI primers and the Qiagen OneStep RT-PCR kit were used in a first-round RT-PCR, which was followed by a second-round multiplex PCR, size selection and purification. Libraries were sequenced on an Illumina HiSeq2000 using paired-end 100 bp reads. The study's processing was this. Reads were processed with SOAPnuke, discarding reads with adapters, uncalled bases, mean Phred below 15, or no exact constant-primer or identifier match. COPE v1.2.5 was used to merge high-quality paired reads. Unique nucleotide sequences were defined as clonotypes and aligned to IMGT TRB V, D and J references using MiTCR v1.1. Analysis was restricted to V-J combinations with a frequency above 0.0001, which covered roughly 99% of repertoires. A TCR clonal expansion and chaos score per V-J combination was defined as the ratio of F50 clonal expansion to chaos observed in the TCRdist matrix. Welch's t-statistics and random forest were used to reduce features to 13 V-J combinations, which were fed into a naive Bayes classifier. Thyroid-blood repertoire similarity was quantified with the Morisita-Horn index. TCRdb reprocessed the public reads (quality trimming at Q25 with fastp, clone calling with MiXCR) and kept in-frame beta chains. Rows with one shared CDR3 protein collapse into an entry with the most common genes and DNA. The V and J calls, along with clone size, are taken from TCRdb and not from the paper's own processing. In this sample the table shows about 180,000 distinct CDR3 sequences, 30% to 45% of which occur a single time. 5.8% of the sample goes to the ten largest clones.

Broad study findings and their caveats: The 13-signature model separated ophthalmopathy from stable hyperthyroidism with roughly 88% sensitivity and around 81% specificity in cross-validation, and 80%/75% in the test set. Most expanded thyroid clonotypes with frequency above 0.001 were also detected in blood, suggesting blood repertoires may reflect the thyroid immune response. In validation, the model predicted ophthalmopathy progression with 70.59% sensitivity and less than 80% specificity; roughly 11 predicted patients were CT-confirmed with GO in a median of approximately six months. Sample size was not predetermined statistically, and investigators were not blinded to group allocation.

This clonotype was detected only a few times. Its recognized antigen is unknown. No base-level quality is on record; no much larger clone is a single base apart. The ophthalmopathy patients had moderately to severely active disease, with a Clinical Activity Score of 3 or higher, a NOSPECS grade of 4 or higher, and a disease duration of less than 3 months. Patients were excluded if they had other autoimmune diseases, uncontrolled infections, pregnancy or lactation. Diagnosis was based on clinical symptoms, serum thyroxine, TRAb, thyroid ultrasound and orbital computed tomography. Using Ficoll-Paque density gradient centrifugation, PBMCs were isolated from about 9.4 ml of fresh peripheral blood. Total RNA was extracted with Trizol reagent and quality-checked on an Agilent 2100 Bioanalyzer.

This clonotype was obtained from a woman between 35 and 50 years old with Graves' ophthalmopathy. Donor details come from another sample of the same person, matched by shared clones. The specimen was peripheral blood. The V gene is TRBV6-2 or TRBV6-3 and the J gene is TRBJ2-7; no D gene can be assigned with confidence. The sequenced DNA is TGTGCCAGCAGTTACATCGACGAGCAGTACTTC. The resulting protein is CASSYIDEQYF.